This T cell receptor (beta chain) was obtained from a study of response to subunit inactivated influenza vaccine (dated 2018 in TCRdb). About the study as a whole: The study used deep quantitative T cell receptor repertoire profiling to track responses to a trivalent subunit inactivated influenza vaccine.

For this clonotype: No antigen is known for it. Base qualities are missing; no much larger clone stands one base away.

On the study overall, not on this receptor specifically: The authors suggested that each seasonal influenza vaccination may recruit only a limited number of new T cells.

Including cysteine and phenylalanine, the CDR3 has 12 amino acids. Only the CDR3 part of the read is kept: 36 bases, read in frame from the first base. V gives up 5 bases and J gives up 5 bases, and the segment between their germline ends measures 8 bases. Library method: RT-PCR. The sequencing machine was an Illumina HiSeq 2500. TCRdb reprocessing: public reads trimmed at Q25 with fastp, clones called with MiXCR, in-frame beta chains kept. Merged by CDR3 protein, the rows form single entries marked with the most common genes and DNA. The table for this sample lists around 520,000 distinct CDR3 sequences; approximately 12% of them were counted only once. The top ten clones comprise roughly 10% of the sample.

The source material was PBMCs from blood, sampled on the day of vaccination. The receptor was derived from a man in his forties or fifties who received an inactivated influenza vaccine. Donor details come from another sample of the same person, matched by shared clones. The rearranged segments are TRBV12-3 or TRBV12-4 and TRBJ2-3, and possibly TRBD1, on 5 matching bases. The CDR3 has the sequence CASSNRRDTQYF. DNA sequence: TGTGCCAGCAGTAACAGGAGAGATACGCAGTATTTT.